This T cell receptor (beta chain) is drawn from a study of blood T cell repertoires in COVID-19. Trimming removed 6 bases from V and 5 bases from J; junction bases left unmatched: 11. Germline V gives CDR1 MNHEY, CDR2 SMNVEV (reference sequence). CDR3 length equals 16 residues. Original analysis: Amplification of reference gene primers was used by the study to estimate nucleated cell counts. Clones were sequenced by immunoSEQ multiplex PCR, and TCRdb holds only the in-frame ones, with some missing. The DNA was the basis for D and trimming; V, J and clone size are from that table. The table lists 100,000 to 150,000 clones, 85% of them singletons.

Material for sequencing was peripheral blood. This chain uses TRBV27 with TRBJ1-1; 11 bases match TRBD1. This clonotype was sampled from an elderly woman with acute or convalescent COVID-19. CDR3 sequence: CASSSGQGGVWTEAFF. The DNA for the CDR3 is TGTGCCAGCAGCTCGGGACAGGGGGGTGTGTGGACTGAAGCTTTCTTT.